This T cell receptor (beta chain) is drawn from a study of monozygotic twins with inflammatory bowel disease. Study-level results: Different subtypes (of T cells) could not be told apart from one another.

A remark on this clonotype: The target antigen is unknown.

This CDR3 has 16 residues. CDR1 and CDR2 (germline): SEHNR, FQNEAQ (reference sequence). The UMIs contained a 6-nucleotide sample barcode. They were added by template switching during cDNA synthesis. The study subjected TCRalpha and TCRbeta cDNA to two nested PCRs of approximately 16 and 9 cycles. From its re-call of the 5' RACE reads, TCRdb lists each CDR3 protein once, without DNA. The specimen's table records some 150,000 distinct CDR3 sequences. J is TRBJ2-5 and V is TRBV7-9; TCRdb outputs TRBD2, but without DNA this stays unchecked. This sequence was found in a human donor with ulcerative colitis or Crohn's disease, or a healthy co-twin of an affected twin (not recorded which). The sequencing input was blood. CDR3 sequence reads: CASSLGLASFAETQYF.